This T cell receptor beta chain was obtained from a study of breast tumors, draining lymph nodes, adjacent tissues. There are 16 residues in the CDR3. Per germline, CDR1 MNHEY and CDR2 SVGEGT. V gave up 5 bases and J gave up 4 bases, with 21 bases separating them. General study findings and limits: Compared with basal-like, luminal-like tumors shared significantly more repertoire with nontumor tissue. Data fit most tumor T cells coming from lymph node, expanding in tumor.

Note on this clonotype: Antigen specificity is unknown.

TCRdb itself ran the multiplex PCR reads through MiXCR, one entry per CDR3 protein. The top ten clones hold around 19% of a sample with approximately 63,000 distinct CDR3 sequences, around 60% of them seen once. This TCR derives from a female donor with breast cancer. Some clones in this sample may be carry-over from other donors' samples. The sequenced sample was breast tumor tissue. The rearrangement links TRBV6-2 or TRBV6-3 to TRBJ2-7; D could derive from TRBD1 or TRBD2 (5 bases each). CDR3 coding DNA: TGTGCCAGCAGTCACGAGTTGGGACGGGCCGTTTACGAGCAGTACTTC. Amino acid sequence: CASSHELGRAVYEQYF.